This T cell receptor (beta chain) was sequenced in a study of T cells in Graves' hyperthyroidism and ophthalmopathy. Overall study results and limits: By a 13 V-J model, ophthalmopathy was set apart from stable hyperthyroidism.

This CDR3 region has 14 residues. V lost 0 bases, J lost 3 bases, and 2 bases stayed unmatched. Germline lookup yields CDR1 LNHNV and CDR2 YYDKDF (reference sequence). Researchers took RNA transcripts and amplified the TCR beta CDR3 regions from them. RT-PCR in the first round (using the HTBI primer set) targeted the TCR CDR3. From the multiplex PCR reads, TCRdb called clonotypes with MiXCR, one entry per CDR3 protein. The sample has 640,000 or so distinct CDR3 sequences, under 15% seen once. A NOSPECS grade of at least 4, a Clinical Activity Score of at least 3 and duration under 3 months were recorded in ophthalmopathy patients. Exclusion of patients followed from uncontrolled infection, other autoimmune disease, pregnancy or lactation. The PBMCs were taken from less than 11 ml of fresh peripheral blood. This clonotype was recorded many times. What it binds is not known.

This clonotype was obtained from a woman aged 40 to 50 with Graves' ophthalmopathy. Sequencing was performed on blood. The chain employs TRBV15 and TRBJ2-7, with 7 bases that match TRBD1. In DNA form, the CDR3 reads TGTGCCACCAGCAGAGATAGGGGGCTCTACGAGCAGTACTTC. This sequence encodes CATSRDRGLYEQYF.